This T cell receptor (beta chain) appears in the sequencing data of a study of blood T cell repertoires in COVID-19. Study-wide background: Sample material is recorded as cDNA or gDNA derived from T cells, B-cell-depleted T cells, or PBMCs.

The V gene's germline CDR1 is SGHNT and CDR2 YYREEE (reference sequence). Trimming cost V 4 bases and J 4 bases; bases outside gene matches: 7. The CDR3 covers 15 residues. Original data processing: Reference gene primers were amplified, and this amplification served to estimate nucleated cell counts. The method was immunoSEQ multiplex PCR; TCRdb's version includes in-frame clones alone and lacks a portion of them. Clone size and the V and J calls come from that table; the DNA yielded D and trimming. The sample carries approximately 110,000 clones, around 81% recorded once. The sequence was collected from a human donor in a cohort sampled during active or convalescent COVID-19. Material: peripheral blood. The chain couples TRBV5-4 to TRBJ2-2; 7 bases are shared with TRBD1. In DNA form, the CDR3 reads TGTGCCAGCAGCAGCCCGACAGGGATCACCGGGGAGCTGTTTTTT. Its translation is CASSSPTGITGELFF.